The 3 T cell receptor beta chains below come from one sample, sequenced in a study of T cell changes during pregnancy in multiple sclerosis. Some clones are missing from TCRdb's copy, which holds only in-frame ones; the method was immunoSEQ multiplex PCR. The sample holds about 59,000 clones, roughly 94% seen once. The material was CD8+ T cells from peripheral blood mononuclear cells, obtained after pregnancy. The receptors were sampled from a female donor with multiple sclerosis, enrolled in a pregnancy study.

This chain links TRBV7-2 with TRBJ2-1, with 12 bases fitting TRBD2. This CDR3 region has 15 residues. V lost 5 bases to trimming and J lost 5 bases; unmatched junction nucleotides: 4. Germline CDR1 and CDR2: SGHTA and FQGNSA. The CDR3 loop is CASSTGLAGHNEQFF. The CDR3 nucleotides are TGTGCCAGCAGCACCGGACTAGCGGGACACAATGAGCAGTTCTTC.

The V and J genes are TRBV5-4 and TRBJ2-1; 11 bases agree with TRBD2. Germline V gene sequence: CDR1 SGHNT, CDR2 YYREEE (reference sequence). The CDR3 is 16 residues long. J lost 8 bases, V lost 0 bases, and 7 bases had no gene match. CDR3 residues: CASSLVTSGRSDEQFF. Here the CDR3 DNA reads TGTGCCAGCAGCTTGGTCACTAGCGGGAGAAGTGATGAGCAGTTCTTC.

In its sample, this clone was seen a few times. The chain carries TRBV30 and TRBJ1-1; D uncertain. Trimming took 0 bases from V and 2 from J, leaving 7 bases between them. Germline V gene lookup returns CDR1 GTSNPN and CDR2 SVGIG (reference sequence). The length of the CDR3 is 13 residues. Here the CDR3 DNA reads TGTGCCTGGAGTGTCCTCGGTAACACTGAAGCTTTCTTT. Translation: CAWSVLGNTEAFF.